These 29 T cell receptor beta chains share one sample of origin, sequenced in a study of blood T cells in healthy people across ages. The second PCR ran about 6 to 12 cycles with a sample-barcoded 5' primer and J-beta primers. TCRdb reanalysed the 5' RACE reads using MiXCR and keeps one entry per CDR3 protein. The data contain about 1.1 million distinct CDR3 sequences, more than 30% of them singletons. Sequencing used blood. Receptor source: a man younger than 35 in good health.

This clonotype was found many times. V gene TRBV5-1 combines with J gene TRBJ2-7; D is perhaps TRBD1 (5 bases). V dropped 0 bases and J dropped 5 bases, with 18 bases sitting between them. The CDR3 contains 16 residues. Germline V CDR1 and CDR2: SGHRS, YFSETQ. The CDR3 spells CASSLAYSTEVDEQYF. The CDR3 coding sequence is TGCGCCAGCAGCTTGGCCTACTCGACAGAGGTAGACGAGCAGTACTTC.

V usage is TRBV10-1 and J usage is TRBJ2-5, with D possibly matching TRBD1 (6 bases). V was shortened by 6 bases and J by 5 bases, with 19 bases between the two germline ends. The CDR3 runs 15 residues. Per germline, CDR1 WNHNN and CDR2 SYGVQD (reference sequence). The DNA for the CDR3 is TGCGCCAGCAGGGTGGACAGTACCAAGTCGGAGACCCAGTACTTC. Its protein product is CASRVDSTKSETQYF.

The rearrangement uses TRBV6-1 and TRBJ1-2; D not resolved. Trimming took off 3 bases at V and 8 bases at J, with 19 bases between the two ends. The germline V gene encodes CDR1 MNHNS and CDR2 SASEGT. The CDR3 is 15 amino acids. The CDR3 coding sequence is TGTGCCAGCAGTGAGCTCGCGACCCCGAATCAGGGCTACACCTTC. It codes for CASSELATPNQGYTF.

The J gene is TRBJ2-1, the V gene TRBV7-2; D unclear. Trimming removed 3 bases at V and 0 bases at J, with 15 bases between. CDR1 SGHTA and CDR2 FQGNSA come from the germline V gene. CDR3 length equals 17 residues. The DNA of the CDR3 is TGTGCCAGCAGCTTCGACTTCGGCAGGCTCTCCTACAATGAGCAGTTCTTC. Protein product: CASSFDFGRLSYNEQFF.

The chain joins TRBV30 to TRBJ1-6; D is unresolved. The CDR3 runs to 12 residues. CDR1 is GTSNPN, CDR2 SVGIG, per germline (reference sequence). The V end was cut by 5 bases, the J end by 6 bases, with 8 bases between. This chain's CDR3 is CAWGRINSPLHF. For the CDR3, the DNA is TGTGCCTGGGGAAGGATTAATTCACCCCTCCACTTT.

V and J are TRBV7-2 and TRBJ1-1; D unresolved. Germline V gene lookup returns CDR1 SGHTA and CDR2 FQGNSA. V lost 5 bases and J lost 5, with 15 bases in between. CDR3 length equals 14 residues. Here the CDR3 DNA reads TGTGCCAGCAGCCTCAGTTTTTGGTCTACTGAAGCTTTCTTT. Translating gives CASSLSFWSTEAFF.

This clonotype was observed a single time. A much larger clone sits a single nucleotide away, making a read error possible. The chain uses TRBV29-1 and TRBJ2-3; the D gene is possibly TRBD1 (6 bases). The length of the CDR3 is 15 residues. Looked up from germline, CDR1 is SQVTM and CDR2 is ANQGSEA. The CDR3 DNA follows: TGCAGCGTTGAAGAGGTCAGGGGAAGCACAGATACGCAGGATTTT. Translated, it gives CSVEEVRGSTDTQDF.

This clonotype was detected only a few times. J is TRBJ2-3 and V is TRBV27, with TRBD1 identical over 9 bases. The V gene's germline CDR1 is MNHEY and CDR2 SMNVEV (reference sequence). V lost 2 bases to trimming and J lost 4 bases; unmatched junction nucleotides: 10. The CDR3 sequence is 17 residues long. CDR3 amino acids: CASSLVALGQGSDTQYF. The CDR3, as DNA: TGTGCCAGCAGTTTAGTTGCTTTAGGACAGGGGTCAGATACGCAGTATTTT.

This clonotype was seen more than once but under ten times. The chain employs TRBV5-1 and TRBJ2-5, with 7 positions matching TRBD2. Unmatched junction bases numbered 13, after V lost 4 bases and J lost 4 bases. CDR3 length: 16 amino acids. From germline, CDR1 is SGHRS and CDR2 YFSETQ. CDR3 amino acids: CASSPGTTLIPETQYF. Written as DNA, the CDR3 is TGCGCCAGCAGCCCCGGGACTACCCTGATCCCAGAGACCCAGTACTTC.

The chain joins TRBV5-4 to TRBJ1-2; possibly TRBD1 for D (6 bases). The germline gives CDR1 SGHNT, CDR2 YYREEE (reference sequence). The CDR3 is 16 residues long. The V end was cut by 2 bases, the J end by 0 bases, with 14 bases between. The CDR3 nucleotides read TGTGCCAGCAGCTTAGATCCCGGACAGACTAACTATGGCTACACCTTC. Encoded protein: CASSLDPGQTNYGYTF.

This clonotype was observed a handful of times. V gene TRBV4-2 combines with J gene TRBJ1-6, with D perhaps matching TRBD1 (6 bases). Germline V gene sequence: CDR1 LGHNA, CDR2 YNFKEQ. This CDR3 has 15 amino acids. Trimming took 3 bases from V and 5 from J, leaving 11 bases between them. CDR3 region: CASSQGQGNNSPLHF. CDR3 nucleotide sequence: TGTGCCAGCAGCCAGGGGCAGGGGAATAATTCACCCCTCCACTTT.

The rearrangement uses TRBV29-1 and TRBJ1-1, with D possibly TRBD1 on 5 matching bases. The V end lost 4 bases, the J end lost 10 bases, and 13 bases lay between the germline ends. The length of the CDR3 is 11 residues. CDR1 and CDR2 from the germline V gene are SQVTM and ANQGSEA. The CDR3 spells CSVVGARGAFF. Written as DNA, the CDR3 is TGCAGCGTTGTCGGGGCGCGAGGAGCTTTCTTT.

This clonotype was counted only a few times. The genes are TRBV7-2 and TRBJ2-1; possibly TRBD2 for D (6 bases). From germline, CDR1 is SGHTA and CDR2 FQGNSA. V was pared by 3 bases and J by 5 bases, with 11 bases between. The CDR3 is 14 amino acids. CDR3 region: CASSFSSGDNEQFF. CDR3 sequence (DNA): TGTGCCAGCAGCTTTAGTAGCGGAGACAATGAGCAGTTCTTC.

This chain joins TRBV5-1 and TRBJ2-1; TRBD1 aligns across 7 bases. The length of the CDR3 is 15 residues. Trimming at V came to 2 bases and at J to 6 bases, leaving 8 bases not matched to a gene. CDR1 and CDR2 from the germline V gene are SGHRS and YFSETQ. CDR3 loop: CASSFPGTAFNEQFF. The DNA of the CDR3 is TGCGCCAGCAGCTTCCCCGGGACAGCTTTCAATGAGCAGTTCTTC.

This clonotype has ten or more counts. The chain recombines TRBV11-1 with TRBJ2-7; D is ambiguous. CDR1 and CDR2 (germline): SGHAT, FQDESV (reference sequence). V was trimmed by 4 bases and J by 2 bases, leaving 6 bases between them. The length of the CDR3 is 12 residues. CDR3 coding DNA: TGTGCCAGCAGCTCAGCACCCTACGAGCAGTACTTC. It translates to CASSSAPYEQYF.

The chain joins TRBV12-3 or TRBV12-4 to TRBJ2-6, with 10 bases lining up with TRBD2. The CDR3 is 17 residues long. V lost 6 bases and J lost 0; bases outside the gene matches: 5. The CDR3 region has the DNA TGTGCCAGCAGCCCGGGACTAGCGAGCTCTGGGGCCAACGTCCTGACTTTC. Amino acids: CASSPGLASSGANVLTF.

A few counts support this clonotype. V is TRBV20-1 and J is TRBJ2-7; TRBD1 is a possible D gene (5 bases). CDR3 length: 14 amino acids. CDR1 is DFQATT and CDR2 is SNEGSKA in the germline V gene (reference sequence). Between the trimmed V and J ends, which lost 0 bases and 5 bases, there was a span of 14 bases. Here the CDR3 reads CSARDQGSYDEQYF. In nucleotides, the CDR3 is TGCAGTGCTAGAGATCAGGGTAGTTATGACGAGCAGTACTTC.

V usage is TRBV7-9 and J usage is TRBJ1-4, with 7 bases matching TRBD1. This CDR3 region has 16 residues. Germline loops: CDR1 SEHNR, CDR2 FQNEAQ (reference sequence). Germline trimming cut 1 base from V and 6 bases from J; bases unmatched to any gene: 8. The CDR3 DNA follows: TGTGCCAGCAGCTTAGGGGGTCGACAGGGTTATGAAAAACTGTTTTTT. This encodes CASSLGGRQGYEKLFF.

About this clonotype: This may come from a read error, since a much larger clone is one base off. It is unclear where the CDR3 begins or ends on the DNA, so no DNA is shown, and the CDR3 is as TCRdb lists it. The chain has TRBV12-3 or TRBV12-4 and TRBJ1-2; the DNA was not compared with TRBD1, the D call given in the table. The CDR3 spans 14 residues, counting both ends. The CDR3 sequence is CASILVQGIDGYTF.

This chain connects TRBV7-2 to TRBJ2-7; D possibly uses TRBD1 or TRBD2 (5 bases each). V lost 7 bases, J lost 0 bases, and 16 bases lay in between. The CDR3 consists of 15 residues. Germline V lookup: CDR1 SGHTA, CDR2 FQGNSA. CDR3 in DNA: TGTGCCAGCACCCGTTTCGGTGGGGGCTCCTACGAGCAGTACTTC. Translating it yields CASTRFGGGSYEQYF.

A few counts support this clonotype. The chain recombines TRBV4-3 with TRBJ2-2; possibly TRBD2 for D (7 bases). Germline CDR1 and CDR2: LGHNA and YSLEER. Deletions cut 0 bases from V and 7 bases from J, with 12 bases between. This CDR3 has 15 amino acids. This CDR3 is CASSQDRGGVGELFF. DNA of the CDR3: TGCGCCAGCAGCCAAGACAGGGGAGGGGTCGGGGAGCTGTTTTTT.

This clonotype was detected only a few times. V usage is TRBV6-2 or TRBV6-3 and J usage is TRBJ2-3; maybe TRBD2 (5 bases). The CDR3 runs 15 residues. CDR1 and CDR2 from the germline V gene are MNHEY and SVGEGT. Trimming pared 4 bases from V and 2 bases from J, leaving 13 bases between. The CDR3 DNA is TGTGCCAGCAGTTTTTCGGGGAAGGCCACAGATACGCAGTATTTT. Its translation is CASSFSGKATDTQYF.

V gene TRBV2 combines with J gene TRBJ2-1; 8 nucleotides line up with TRBD2. There are 15 residues in the CDR3. CDR1 SNHLY and CDR2 FYNNEI come from the germline V gene. V trimming: 7 bases; J trimming: 3 bases; junction bases outside the gene matches: 8. CDR3 coding DNA: TGTGCCAGCAAGGGAGGACTAGCTCACTACAATGAGCAGTTCTTC. Its translation: CASKGGLAHYNEQFF.

This clonotype was recorded a few times. The chain links TRBV4-2 to TRBJ2-1; 7 bases line up with TRBD1. The junction had 6 bases not matched to a gene; V was cut back by 0 bases and J by 1 base. Germline lookup yields CDR1 LGHNA and CDR2 YNFKEQ. The CDR3 has 17 residues. CDR3 in DNA: TGTGCCAGCAGCCAAGAGGGACAGACACTTTCCTACAATGAGCAGTTCTTC. As protein: CASSQEGQTLSYNEQFF.

This clonotype was counted only a few times. The chain uses TRBV12-3 or TRBV12-4 and TRBJ2-1; 11 bases agree with TRBD2. This CDR3 contains 15 residues. V was pared by 9 bases and J by 4 bases, with 8 bases of the junction left unmatched. CDR3 coding DNA: TGTGCCAGTCGTGTAGCGGGGGGGCGGTACAATGAGCAGTTCTTC. This codes for CASRVAGGRYNEQFF.

This clonotype was observed a single time. A much larger clonotype is one base distant, so this may be a read error. This chain joins TRBV2 and TRBJ2-5, with TRBD1 matching 10 bases. The J segment lost 11 bases and the V segment lost 8 bases, leaving 14 bases of the junction unmatched. This CDR3 is 14 amino acids long. CDR1 and CDR2 from the germline V gene are SNHLY and FYNNEI. This CDR3 reads CASRLDRGDNEQYF. The CDR3 DNA reads TGTGCCAGCCGCTTGGACAGGGGGGACAATGAGCAGTACTTC.

This clonotype has only a few counts. The chain recombines TRBV6-2 or TRBV6-3 with TRBJ1-1, with D perhaps matching TRBD1 (5 bases). Trimming took 10 bases from V and 4 from J, leaving 13 bases between them. This CDR3 has 12 residues. CDR1 and CDR2 (germline): MNHEY, SVGEGT. CDR3 residues: CATEVGTTEAFF. The DNA of the CDR3 is TGTGCCACAGAGGTGGGGACCACTGAAGCTTTCTTT.

The rearrangement links TRBV12-3 or TRBV12-4 to TRBJ1-1; D remains unclear. Trimming pared 1 base from V and 0 bases from J, leaving 6 bases between. This CDR3 is built from 14 residues. The CDR3 bases are TGTGCCAGCAGTTTAGTCAGCTTGAACACTGAAGCTTTCTTT. This translates into CASSLVSLNTEAFF.

This clonotype turned up a few times. The CDR3 is CSVETGVNTEAFF. The CDR3 nucleotides read TGCAGCGTAGAAACAGGGGTAAACACTGAAGCTTTCTTT. V is TRBV29-1 and J is TRBJ1-1; the match to TRBD1 covers 7 bases. The CDR3 is 13 residues long. Germline V gene data show CDR1 as SQVTM and CDR2 as ANQGSEA. Trimming took 6 bases from V and 2 from J; bases not matched to a gene: 6. Together with reference TRBV29-1 and TRBJ1-1, the CDR3 gives the full variable domain: SAVISQKPSRDICQRGTSLTIQCQVDSQVTMMFWYRQQPGQSLTLIATANQGSEATYESGFVIDKFPISRPNLTFSTLTVSNMSPEDSSIYLCSVETGVNTEAFFGQGTRLTVV.